What follows is one T cell receptor beta chain and its context. The genes and germline here are from mouse. The observed sequence ends 1 residue before the CDR3 terminus, with the missing tail filled in from the germline J gene. Specified time point: mouse harvest day 7 after allogeneic transplant. Mouse grafts combined 10^7 T-cell-depleted bone marrow cells with 10^6 splenic CD5+ T cells. The data were taken from a study of tissue T cells after allogeneic stem cell transplantation. From germline, CDR1 is SGHND and CDR2 FRSKSL. The CDR3 extends over 14 amino acids. With 6 bases removed from V and 4 bases from J, the gap between germline ends came to 12 bases. Sequencing was performed with immunoSEQ multiplex PCR; in TCRdb, only in-frame clones are kept and a portion is missing. The sample includes approximately 7,900 clones, roughly 45% of them seen just once.

The origin of this receptor is a female BALB/c mouse given C57BL/6 T cells with graft-versus-host disease after an allogeneic hematopoietic cell transplant. This chain uses TRBV15 with TRBJ2-2, with a tentative D call TRBD2 (6 bases). Sequenced material: skin. CDR3 bases read: TGTGCCAGCAGCTTGGGGGATGGCACCGGGCAGCTCTAC. It encodes CASSLGDGTGQLY. The CDR3 in its entirety is CASSLGDGTGQLYF. The entire variable domain, with the rest obtained from reference TRBV15 and TRBJ2-2, is as follows: DAGVTQTPRHEVAEKGQTIILKCEPVSGHNDLFWYRQTKIQGLELLSYFRSKSLMEDGGAFKDRFKAEMLNSSFSTLKIQPTEPKDSAVYLCASSLGDGTGQLYFGEGSKLTVL.